This T cell receptor beta chain originates from a study of radiation and T cells in renal cell carcinoma. Study-level points and caveats: From baseline, blood top tumor clonotypes peaked at 2 weeks post-radiation.

As for time point: baseline pretreatment blood. Described treatment: 15 Gy SBRT to primary tumor, nephrectomy 4 weeks later. The patient's renal cell carcinoma had clear cell pathology. Notes on this clone: The antigen remains unidentified.

Germline V gives CDR1 LNHDA, CDR2 SQIVND (reference sequence). This CDR3 spans 13 amino acids. V dropped 5 bases and J dropped 1 base, with 8 bases sitting between them. TCRdb's copy holds only in-frame clones and misses some; the assay was immunoSEQ multiplex PCR. The table has about 160,000 clones, around 89% seen once. Sequencing used blood, obtained from a patient whose treatment included radiotherapy and nephrectomy. This receptor was obtained from a woman in her 70s with renal cell carcinoma. The chain is built from TRBV19 and TRBJ2-5; D is uncertain. Here the CDR3 DNA reads TGTGCCAGTAGTCCCCCGGCCCAAGAGACCCAGTACTTC. Protein sequence: CASSPPAQETQYF.